The rows below give T cell receptor beta chains drawn from one sample of a study of OX40 agonist ivuxolimab in advanced cancers. Only in-frame clones appear in the TCRdb table, and some are missing; sequencing was by immunoSEQ multiplex PCR. The table has approximately 35,000 clones, 70% to 85% seen once. The sample in question was CD4+ or CD8+ T cells sorted from blood, obtained in a trial of the OX40 agonist ivuxolimab. These receptors all come from an adult with an advanced solid tumor such as melanoma, head and neck, liver or kidney cancer. Each CDR3 is given with its conserved first and last residue. Size is omitted from some rows. Given values are once, few, many or a class for expanded clones.

length: 15; J: TRBJ1-2; size: -; V: TRBV29-1; CDR3: CSVEERTGGVKGYTF
length: 12; J: TRBJ2-2; size: -; V: TRBV6-6; CDR3: CASRFYTGELFF
length: 17; J: TRBJ1-3; size: -; V: TRBV30; CDR3: CAWSVRVGRKPGNTIYF
length: 14; J: TRBJ2-2; size: -; V: TRBV7-3; CDR3: CASSRQRATGELFF
length: 19; J: TRBJ2-7; size: -; V: TRBV11-1; CDR3: CASSFPTGGVSRSSYEQYF
length: 14; J: TRBJ1-1; size: -; V: TRBV6-5; CDR3: CASILPAPDTEAFF
length: 15; J: TRBJ1-3; size: -; V: TRBV5-6; CDR3: CASSLNEFSGNTIYF
length: 16; J: TRBJ1-2; size: -; V: TRBV14; CDR3: CASSQSYNRRNYGYTF
length: 15; J: TRBJ2-2; size: -; V: TRBV6-1; CDR3: CASSESQGGTGELFF
length: 17; J: TRBJ1-5; size: -; V: TRBV19; CDR3: CASRPDPGQGSGQPQHF
length: 16; J: TRBJ1-1; size: once; V: TRBV28; CDR3: CASSLGLGTKNTEAFF
length: 13; J: TRBJ2-7; size: once; V: TRBV4-1; CDR3: CASSQLPGYEQYF
length: 15; J: TRBJ1-2; size: -; V: TRBV5-1; CDR3: CASSLDNIPTYGYTF
length: 12; J: TRBJ1-1; size: -; V: TRBV7-9; CDR3: CASSQGSTEAFF
length: 18; J: TRBJ2-1; size: -; V: TRBV19; CDR3: CASSIAGLAGAPYNEQFF
length: 16; J: TRBJ2-1; size: few; V: TRBV4-2; CDR3: CASSPTGTSVYNEQFF
length: 11; J: TRBJ1-1; size: -; V: TRBV30; CDR3: CAYQGAPEAFF
length: 12; J: TRBJ2-7; size: -; V: TRBV6-1; CDR3: CASRGGPWEQYF
length: 13; J: TRBJ2-1; size: once; V: TRBV29-1; CDR3: CSVSGAFYNEQFF
length: 14; J: TRBJ2-3; size: -; V: TRBV6-1; CDR3: CASSGQSGADTQYF
length: 13; J: TRBJ2-3; size: once; V: TRBV7-8; CDR3: CASSEWGLDTQYF
length: 12; J: TRBJ2-3; size: -; V: TRBV9; CDR3: CASSVPEDTQYF
length: 13; J: TRBJ2-1; size: -; V: TRBV18; CDR3: CASSPPGGNEQFF
length: 15; J: TRBJ1-5; size: -; V: TRBV27; CDR3: CASSPRALFNQPQHF
length: 16; J: TRBJ1-2; size: -; V: TRBV7-2; CDR3: CASSLSRDRSNYGYTF
length: 11; J: TRBJ2-2; size: once; V: TRBV30; CDR3: CAWSPTRELFF
length: 12; J: TRBJ1-2; size: -; V: TRBV6-5; CDR3: CASKGRYYGYTF
length: 13; J: TRBJ2-1; size: -; V: TRBV5-1; CDR3: CASSLDNYNEQFF
length: 12; J: TRBJ2-7; size: -; V: TRBV6-5; CDR3: CASSYSTYEQYF
length: 16; J: TRBJ2-1; size: -; V: TRBV6-9; CDR3: CASSPFREVFDNEQFF
length: 13; J: TRBJ1-1; size: -; V: TRBV5-1; CDR3: CASSLIQDTEAFF
length: 14; J: TRBJ1-1; size: -; V: TRBV6-1; CDR3: CASSLRTGPTEAFF
length: 14; J: TRBJ2-7; size: -; V: TRBV5-1; CDR3: CASSHLDREREQYF
length: 16; J: TRBJ1-2; size: -; V: TRBV6-5; CDR3: CASSYSAARANYGYTF
length: 17; J: TRBJ1-5; size: -; V: TRBV7-9; CDR3: CASSLVSGGDGNQPQHF
length: 14; J: TRBJ2-3; size: -; V: TRBV28; CDR3: CASSQGSGTDTQYF
length: 14; J: TRBJ1-5; size: few; V: TRBV5-6; CDR3: CASSFGQDRQPQHF
length: 13; J: TRBJ2-7; size: -; V: TRBV28; CDR3: CANSDRDRHEQYF
length: 14; J: TRBJ1-1; size: -; V: TRBV7-2; CDR3: CASSSQGGDTEAFF
length: 15; J: -; size: once; V: TRBV5-4; CDR3: CASSFRGQGWYEQYF
length: 15; J: TRBJ1-1; size: -; V: TRBV5-1; CDR3: CASSLTNPGNTEAFF
length: 15; J: TRBJ1-1; size: -; V: TRBV27; CDR3: CASSSGGFGGIEAFF
length: 13; J: TRBJ1-1; size: -; V: TRBV11-2; CDR3: CASSVPGNTEAFF
length: 15; J: TRBJ1-4; size: -; V: TRBV5-1; CDR3: CASSLADPFNEKLFF
length: 16; J: TRBJ2-2; size: -; V: TRBV2; CDR3: CASIPGTGGFTGELFF
length: 20; J: TRBJ2-7; size: -; V: TRBV10-1; CDR3: CASSESIFGSWGPGGYEQYF
length: 14; J: TRBJ2-1; size: -; V: TRBV28; CDR3: CASSPRTGNNEQFF
length: 15; J: TRBJ2-1; size: -; V: TRBV19; CDR3: CASSLTGTPYNEQFF
length: 15; J: TRBJ1-1; size: -; V: TRBV28; CDR3: CASTPRDRGSTEAFF
length: 12; J: TRBJ1-2; size: -; V: TRBV6-4; CDR3: CASSGGTAGYTF
length: 12; J: TRBJ1-1; size: once; V: TRBV6-6; CDR3: CASKRQNTEAFF
length: 15; J: TRBJ1-2; size: -; V: TRBV7-1; CDR3: CASSLTVSGVYGYTF
length: 15; J: TRBJ2-7; size: -; V: TRBV9; CDR3: CASSVGTGGSYEQYF